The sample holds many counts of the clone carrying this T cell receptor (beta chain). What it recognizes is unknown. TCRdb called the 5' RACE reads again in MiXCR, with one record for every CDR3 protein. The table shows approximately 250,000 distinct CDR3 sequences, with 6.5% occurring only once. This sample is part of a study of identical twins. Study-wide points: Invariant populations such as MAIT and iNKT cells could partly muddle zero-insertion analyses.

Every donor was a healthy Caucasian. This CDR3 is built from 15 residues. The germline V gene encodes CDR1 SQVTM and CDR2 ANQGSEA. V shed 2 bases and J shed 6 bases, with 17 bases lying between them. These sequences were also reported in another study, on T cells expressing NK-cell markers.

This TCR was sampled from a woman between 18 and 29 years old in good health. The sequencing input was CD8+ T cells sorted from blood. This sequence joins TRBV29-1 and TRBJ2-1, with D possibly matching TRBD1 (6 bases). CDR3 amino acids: CSVEYLGAWGNEQFF. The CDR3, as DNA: TGCAGCGTTGAATATTTGGGGGCTTGGGGCAATGAGCAGTTCTTC.